This paragraph covers one TCR beta chain sequence. What it recognizes is unknown. Measured with immunoSEQ multiplex PCR; TCRdb has only the in-frame clones, and not every one. The sample includes under 75,000 clones, almost 90% of them seen just once. This sample stems from a study of graft-versus-host responses after intestinal transplantation. Study-level information: Recipients had multivisceral, liver-intestinal, or isolated intestinal transplants. The recipients all started with anti-thymocyte globulin induction and then took tacrolimus and steroids for around three years. The study's findings and limits: Within the allografts of patients who had graft-donor T cell macrochimerism, graft-versus-host to host-versus-graft clonal ratios were high. GvH clones turned up in recipient marrow; some had shown up first in ileum or blood.

CDR3 size: 14 residues. Per the germline V gene, CDR1 is LNHDA and CDR2 is SQIVND (reference sequence). Trimming left V 8 bases short and J 1 base short, with 14 bases between. The sequenced sample was unstimulated CD8+ T cells sorted from spleen or lymph node cells, obtained before transplant. The receptor's source is a human donor who was the organ donor for an intestinal transplant. The V call is TRBV19, the J call TRBJ1-1, with D maybe TRBD1 (5 bases). The CDR3: CASLSQGENTEAFF. The CDR3, as DNA: TGTGCCAGTCTCTCGCAGGGTGAGAACACTGAAGCTTTCTTT. Full variable domain (remainder filled in from reference TRBV19 and TRBJ1-1): DGGITQSPKYLFRKEGQNVTLSCEQNLNHDAMYWYRQDPGQGLRLIYYSQIVNDFQKGDIAEGYSVSREKKESFPLTVTSAQKNPTAFYLCASLSQGENTEAFFGQGTRLTVV.